This TCR beta chain derives from a study of PD-1 blockade in classical Hodgkin lymphoma. Time point described: cycle 4 day 1 (C4D1), after less than 7 weeks of nivolumab. Each and every patient relapsed after autologous stem cell transplantation, and patients got differing brentuximab vedotin exposure. Patients had relapsed/refractory classical Hodgkin lymphoma with complete response, partial response or progressive disease as best response. This CDR3 has 16 residues. V gave up 0 bases and J gave up 0 bases, with 9 bases separating them. The V gene's germline CDR1 is LGHNA and CDR2 YNFKEQ. As regards this clone: Its cognate antigen is unknown.

The data were produced by immunoSEQ multiplex PCR, yet TCRdb's version contains in-frame clones alone and is incomplete. The table has tens of thousands of clones, around nine tenths seen once. Study results and limitations: With respect to the repertoire differences, their causes, possibly disease activity or prior therapy, remain undefined.

The receptor's source is a human donor with classical Hodgkin lymphoma. V is TRBV4-2 and J is TRBJ2-4; perhaps TRBD2 as D (5 bases). This material consisted of peripheral blood mononuclear cells (PBMCs), taken before the fourth cycle of nivolumab. The CDR3 DNA reads as TGTGCCAGCAGCCAAGATCCAGAGGGAGCCAAAAACATTCAGTACTTC. Amino acids: CASSQDPEGAKNIQYF.